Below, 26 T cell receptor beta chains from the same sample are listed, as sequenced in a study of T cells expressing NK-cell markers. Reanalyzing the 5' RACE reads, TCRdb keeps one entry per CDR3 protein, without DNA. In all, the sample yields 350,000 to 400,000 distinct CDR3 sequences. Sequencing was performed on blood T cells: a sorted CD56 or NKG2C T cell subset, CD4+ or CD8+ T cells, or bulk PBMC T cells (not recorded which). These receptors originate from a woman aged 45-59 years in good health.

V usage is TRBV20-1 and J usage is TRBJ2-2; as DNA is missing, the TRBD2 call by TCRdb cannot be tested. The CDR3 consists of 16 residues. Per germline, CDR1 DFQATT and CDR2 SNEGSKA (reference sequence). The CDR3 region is CSASPSGRVNTGELFF.

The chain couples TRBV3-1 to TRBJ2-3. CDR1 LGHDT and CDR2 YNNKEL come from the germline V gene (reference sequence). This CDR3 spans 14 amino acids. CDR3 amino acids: CASSPIYGTDTQYF.

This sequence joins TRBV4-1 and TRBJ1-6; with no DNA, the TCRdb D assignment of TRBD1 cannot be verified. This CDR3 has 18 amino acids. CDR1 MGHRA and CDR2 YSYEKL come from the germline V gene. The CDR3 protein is CASSQTMTGGGSGSPLHF.

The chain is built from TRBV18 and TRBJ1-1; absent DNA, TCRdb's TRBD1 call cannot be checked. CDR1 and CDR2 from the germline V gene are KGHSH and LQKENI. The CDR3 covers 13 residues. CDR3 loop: CASSPGAGKEAFF.

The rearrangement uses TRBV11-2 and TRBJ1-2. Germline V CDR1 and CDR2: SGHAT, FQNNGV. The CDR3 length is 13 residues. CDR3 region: CASSRTAFGGYTF.

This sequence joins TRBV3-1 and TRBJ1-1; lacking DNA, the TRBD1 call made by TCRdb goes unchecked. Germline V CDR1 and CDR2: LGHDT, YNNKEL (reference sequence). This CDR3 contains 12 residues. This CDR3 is CASSQGRGTAFF.

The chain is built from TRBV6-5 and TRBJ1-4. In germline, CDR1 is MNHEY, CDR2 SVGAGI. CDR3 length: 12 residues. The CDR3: CASSEGWGKLFF.

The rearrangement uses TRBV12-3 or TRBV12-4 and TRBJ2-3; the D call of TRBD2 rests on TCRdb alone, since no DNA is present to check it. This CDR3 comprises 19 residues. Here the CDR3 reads CASSLSGRGLAYSTDTQYF.

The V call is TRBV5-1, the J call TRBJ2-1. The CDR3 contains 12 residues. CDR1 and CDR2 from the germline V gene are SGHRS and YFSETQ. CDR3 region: CASSRYDNEQFF.

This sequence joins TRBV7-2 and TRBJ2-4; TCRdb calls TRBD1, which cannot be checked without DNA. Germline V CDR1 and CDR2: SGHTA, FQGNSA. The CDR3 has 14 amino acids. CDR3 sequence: CATSGGIAKNIQYF.

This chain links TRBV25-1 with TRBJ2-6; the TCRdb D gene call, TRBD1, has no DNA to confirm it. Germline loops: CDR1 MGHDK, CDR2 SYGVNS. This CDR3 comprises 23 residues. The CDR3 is CASSGPTGGRSPVGSSGANVLTF.

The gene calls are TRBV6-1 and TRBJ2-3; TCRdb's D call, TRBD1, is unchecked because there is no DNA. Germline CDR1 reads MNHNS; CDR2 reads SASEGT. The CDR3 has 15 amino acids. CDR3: CASSAYRGSTDTQYF.

CDR3 protein: CSARSTDTQYF. J is TRBJ2-3 and V is TRBV29-1. This CDR3 region has 11 residues. Germline CDR1 and CDR2: SQVTM and ANQGSEA.

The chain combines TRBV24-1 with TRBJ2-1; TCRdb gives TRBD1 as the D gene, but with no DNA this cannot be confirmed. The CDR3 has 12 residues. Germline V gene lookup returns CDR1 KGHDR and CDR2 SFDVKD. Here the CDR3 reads CATGTGGYEQFF.

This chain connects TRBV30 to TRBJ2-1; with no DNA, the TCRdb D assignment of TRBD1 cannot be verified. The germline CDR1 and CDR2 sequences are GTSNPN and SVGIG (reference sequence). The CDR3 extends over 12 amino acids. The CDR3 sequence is CARGMGTNEQFF.

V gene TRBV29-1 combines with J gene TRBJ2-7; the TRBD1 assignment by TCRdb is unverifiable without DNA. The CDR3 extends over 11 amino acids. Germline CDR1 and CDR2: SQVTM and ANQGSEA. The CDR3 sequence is CSVRIGNEQYF.

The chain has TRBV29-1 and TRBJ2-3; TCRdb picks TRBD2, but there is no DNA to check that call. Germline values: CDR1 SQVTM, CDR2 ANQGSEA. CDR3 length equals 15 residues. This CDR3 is CSVDATGRELDTQYF.

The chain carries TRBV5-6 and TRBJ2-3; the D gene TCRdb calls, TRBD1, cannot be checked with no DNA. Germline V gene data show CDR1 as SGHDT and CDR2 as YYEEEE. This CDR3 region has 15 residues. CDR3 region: CASSLGTGGADTQYF.

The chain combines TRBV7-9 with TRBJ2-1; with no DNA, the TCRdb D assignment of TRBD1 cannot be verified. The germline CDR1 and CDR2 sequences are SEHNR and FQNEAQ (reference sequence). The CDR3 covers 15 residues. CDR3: CASSLEIQGYNEQFF.

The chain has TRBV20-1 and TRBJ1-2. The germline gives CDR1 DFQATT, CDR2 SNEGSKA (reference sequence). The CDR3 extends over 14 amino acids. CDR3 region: CSVDRGEGGDGYTF.

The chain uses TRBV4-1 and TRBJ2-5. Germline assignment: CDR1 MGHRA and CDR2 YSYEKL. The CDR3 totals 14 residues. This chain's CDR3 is CASSQDGVYETQYF.

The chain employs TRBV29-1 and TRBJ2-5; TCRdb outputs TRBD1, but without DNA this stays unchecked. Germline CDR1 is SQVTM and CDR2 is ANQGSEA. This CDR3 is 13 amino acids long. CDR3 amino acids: CSGSKDSQETQYF.

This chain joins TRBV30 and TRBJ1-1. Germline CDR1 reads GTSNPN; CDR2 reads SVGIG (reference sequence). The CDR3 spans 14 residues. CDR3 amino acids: CAWSPGLRNTEAFF.

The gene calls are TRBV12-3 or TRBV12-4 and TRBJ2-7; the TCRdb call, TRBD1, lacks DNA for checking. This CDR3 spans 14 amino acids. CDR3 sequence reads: CASSHSQGLSEQYF.

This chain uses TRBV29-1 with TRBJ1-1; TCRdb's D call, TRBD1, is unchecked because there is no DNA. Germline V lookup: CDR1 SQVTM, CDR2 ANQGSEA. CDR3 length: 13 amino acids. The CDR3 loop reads CSARGTVPTEAFF.

The CDR3 sequence: CASSQTSYETGELFF. The chain combines TRBV21-1 with TRBJ2-2; TCRdb names TRBD2, which stays unverified in the absence of DNA. TRBV21-1 is assigned pseudogene status. The CDR3 is 15 residues long.